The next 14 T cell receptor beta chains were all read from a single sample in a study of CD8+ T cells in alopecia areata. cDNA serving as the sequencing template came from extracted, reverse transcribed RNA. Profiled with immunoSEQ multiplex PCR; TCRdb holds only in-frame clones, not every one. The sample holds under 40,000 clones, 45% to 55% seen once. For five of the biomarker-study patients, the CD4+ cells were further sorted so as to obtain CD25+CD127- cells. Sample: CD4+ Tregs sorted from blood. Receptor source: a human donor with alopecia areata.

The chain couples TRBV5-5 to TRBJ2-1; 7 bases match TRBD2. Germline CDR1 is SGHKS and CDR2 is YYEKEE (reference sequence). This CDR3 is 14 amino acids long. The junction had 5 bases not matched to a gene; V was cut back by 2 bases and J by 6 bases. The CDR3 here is CASSLAGLRNEQFF. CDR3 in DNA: TGTGCCAGCAGCTTAGCGGGGCTCCGCAATGAGCAGTTCTTC.

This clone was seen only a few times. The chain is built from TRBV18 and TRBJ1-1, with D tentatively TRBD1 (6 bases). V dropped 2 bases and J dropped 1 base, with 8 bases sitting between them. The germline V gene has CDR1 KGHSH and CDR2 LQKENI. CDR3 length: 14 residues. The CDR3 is CASSPIRGNTEAFF. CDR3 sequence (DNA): TGTGCCAGCTCACCAATCAGGGGGAACACTGAAGCTTTCTTT. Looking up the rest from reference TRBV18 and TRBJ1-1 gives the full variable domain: NAGVMQNPRHLVRRRGQEARLRCSPMKGHSHVYWYRQLPEEGLKFMVYLQKENIIDESGMPKERFSAEFPKEGPSILRIQQVVRGDSAAYFCASSPIRGNTEAFFGQGTRLTVV.

The CDR3 region is CSAGGAQTTNYGYTF. CDR3 bases: TGCAGCGCTGGGGGGGCTCAAACTACTAACTATGGCTACACCTTC. The chain joins TRBV29-1 to TRBJ1-2; D perhaps matches TRBD1 (6 bases). Per the germline V gene, CDR1 is SQVTM and CDR2 is ANQGSEA. V was cut by 7 bases and J by 0 bases, with 18 bases left in between. The CDR3 runs to 15 residues.

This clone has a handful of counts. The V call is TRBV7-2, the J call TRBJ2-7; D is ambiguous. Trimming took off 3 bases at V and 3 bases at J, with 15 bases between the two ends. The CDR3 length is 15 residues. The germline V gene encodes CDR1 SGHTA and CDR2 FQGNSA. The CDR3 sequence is CASSLGSPNIYEQYF. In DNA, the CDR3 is TGTGCCAGCAGCTTGGGATCTCCTAATATCTACGAGCAGTACTTC.

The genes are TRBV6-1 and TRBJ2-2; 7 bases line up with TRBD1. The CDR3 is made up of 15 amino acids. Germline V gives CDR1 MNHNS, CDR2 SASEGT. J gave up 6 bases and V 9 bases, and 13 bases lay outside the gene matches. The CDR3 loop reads CASLLTGIRAGELFF. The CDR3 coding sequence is TGTGCCAGTTTACTGACAGGGATTCGGGCCGGGGAGCTGTTTTTT.

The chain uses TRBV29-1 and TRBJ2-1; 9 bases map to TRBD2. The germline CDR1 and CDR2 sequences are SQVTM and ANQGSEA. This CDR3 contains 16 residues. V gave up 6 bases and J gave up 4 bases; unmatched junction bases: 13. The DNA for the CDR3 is TGCAGCGTCCTACGGAGACTAGCGGAGCTATACAATGAGCAGTTCTTC. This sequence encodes CSVLRRLAELYNEQFF.

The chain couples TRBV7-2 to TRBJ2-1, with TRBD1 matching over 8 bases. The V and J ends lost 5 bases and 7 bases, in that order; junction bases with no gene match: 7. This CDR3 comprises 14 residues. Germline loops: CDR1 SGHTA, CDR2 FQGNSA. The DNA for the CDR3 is TGTGCCAGCAGCAGGACAGGGCGGAATAATGAGCAGTTCTTC. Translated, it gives CASSRTGRNNEQFF.

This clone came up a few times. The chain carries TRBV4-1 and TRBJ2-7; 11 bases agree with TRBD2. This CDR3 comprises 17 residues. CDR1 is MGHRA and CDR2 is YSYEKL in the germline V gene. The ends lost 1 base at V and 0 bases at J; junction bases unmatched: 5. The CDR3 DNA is TGCGCCAGCAGCCAAGGACGACTAGCGGGGTCCTCCTACGAGCAGTACTTC. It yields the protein CASSQGRLAGSSYEQYF.

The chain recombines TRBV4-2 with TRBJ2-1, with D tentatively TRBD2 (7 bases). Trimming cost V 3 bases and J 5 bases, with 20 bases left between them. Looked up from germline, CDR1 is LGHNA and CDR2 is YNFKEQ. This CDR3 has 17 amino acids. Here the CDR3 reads CASSHVRGRANHNEQFF. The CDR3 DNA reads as TGTGCCAGCAGCCACGTGCGGGGGCGCGCCAACCACAATGAGCAGTTCTTC.

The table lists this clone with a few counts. CDR3 amino acids: CASSTGTGWETQYF. In DNA form, the CDR3 reads TGTGCCAGCAGCACCGGGACAGGGTGGGAGACCCAGTACTTC. The V and J genes are TRBV7-2 and TRBJ2-5, with 9 bases aligning to TRBD1. This CDR3 is 14 amino acids long. J gave up 5 bases and V 5 bases, and 6 bases lay outside the gene matches. Germline CDR1 is SGHTA and CDR2 is FQGNSA.

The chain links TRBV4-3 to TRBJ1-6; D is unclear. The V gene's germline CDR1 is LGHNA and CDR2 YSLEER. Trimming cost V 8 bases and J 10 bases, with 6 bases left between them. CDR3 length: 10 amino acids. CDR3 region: CASLSSPLHF. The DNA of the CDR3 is TGCGCCAGCCTTTCGTCACCCCTCCACTTT.

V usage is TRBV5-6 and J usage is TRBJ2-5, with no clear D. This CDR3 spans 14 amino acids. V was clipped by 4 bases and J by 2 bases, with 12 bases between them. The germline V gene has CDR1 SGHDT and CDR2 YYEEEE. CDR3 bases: TGTGCCAGCAGCACCGTAAAGGGTCAAGAGACCCAGTACTTC. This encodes CASSTVKGQETQYF.

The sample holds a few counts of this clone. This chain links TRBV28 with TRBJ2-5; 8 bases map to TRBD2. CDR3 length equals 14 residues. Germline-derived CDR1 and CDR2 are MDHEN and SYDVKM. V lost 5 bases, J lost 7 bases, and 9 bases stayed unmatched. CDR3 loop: CASSPSGGRATQYF. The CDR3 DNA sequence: TGTGCCAGCAGTCCCTCGGGAGGGAGAGCGACCCAGTACTTC.

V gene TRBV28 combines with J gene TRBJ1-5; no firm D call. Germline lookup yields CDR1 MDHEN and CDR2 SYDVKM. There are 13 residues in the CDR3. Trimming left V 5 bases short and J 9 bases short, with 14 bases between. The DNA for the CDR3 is TGTGCCAGCAGTGCCGCTCTGCAGCGGCCCCAGCATTTT. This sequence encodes CASSAALQRPQHF.